This T cell receptor (beta chain) was captured in a study of blood T cell repertoires in COVID-19. Sequencing used immunoSEQ multiplex PCR; TCRdb keeps in-frame clones, though not all of them. This sample has around 100,000 clones, with roughly 87% found just once. The CDR3 has 16 residues. Germline CDR1 is SEHNR and CDR2 is FQNEAQ (reference sequence). Losses at the gene ends were 8 bases for V and 5 bases for J; bases not matched to a gene: 14. The sample holds one count of this clone. The sequence was obtained from a human donor in a cohort sampled during active COVID-19. The chain carries TRBV7-9 and TRBJ2-5, with 10 bases aligning to TRBD2. Material for sequencing was peripheral blood. CDR3 coding DNA: TGTGCCAGCCCGCCTAGCGGGGGCAGCGGGTGGGAGACCCAGTACTTC. Translating gives CASPPSGGSGWETQYF.